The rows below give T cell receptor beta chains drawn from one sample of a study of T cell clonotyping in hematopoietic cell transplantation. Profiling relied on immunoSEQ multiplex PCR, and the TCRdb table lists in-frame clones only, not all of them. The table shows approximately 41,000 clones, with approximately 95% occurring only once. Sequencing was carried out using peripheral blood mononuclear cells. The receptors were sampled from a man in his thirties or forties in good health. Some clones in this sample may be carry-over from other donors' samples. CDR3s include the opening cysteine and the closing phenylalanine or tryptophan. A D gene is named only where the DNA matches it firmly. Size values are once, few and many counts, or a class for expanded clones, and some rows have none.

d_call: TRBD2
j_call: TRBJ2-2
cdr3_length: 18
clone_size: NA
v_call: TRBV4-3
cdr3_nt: TGCGCCAGCAGCCAAGATTGGGAGGCTAGCGGGCTCACCGGGGAGCTGTTTTTT
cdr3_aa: CASSQDWEASGLTGELFF

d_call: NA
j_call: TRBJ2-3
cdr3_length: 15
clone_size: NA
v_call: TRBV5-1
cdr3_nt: TGCGCCAGCAGCTTGGCGCAGGGGTTGCAGAATACGCAGTATTTT
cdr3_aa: CASSLAQGLQNTQYF

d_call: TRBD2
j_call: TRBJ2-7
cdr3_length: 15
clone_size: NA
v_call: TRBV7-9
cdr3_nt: TGTGCCAGCAGCTTCGGACTAGATCTTCCCTACGAGCAGTACTTC
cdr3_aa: CASSFGLDLPYEQYF

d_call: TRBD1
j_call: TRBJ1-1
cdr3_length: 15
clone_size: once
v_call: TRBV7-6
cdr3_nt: TGTGCCAGCAGCCCGATCGACAGGGGGAACACTGAAGCTTTCTTT
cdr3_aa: CASSPIDRGNTEAFF

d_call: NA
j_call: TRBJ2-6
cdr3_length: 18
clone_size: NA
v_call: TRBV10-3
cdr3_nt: TGTGCCATCAGTGATACAGGGAAAGGTCGCTCTGGGGCCAACGTCCTGACTTTC
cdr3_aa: CAISDTGKGRSGANVLTF

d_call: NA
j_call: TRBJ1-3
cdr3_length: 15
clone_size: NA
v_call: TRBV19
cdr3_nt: TGTGCCAGTAGTATGGGCCTCAGCTCTGGAAACACCATATATTTT
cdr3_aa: CASSMGLSSGNTIYF

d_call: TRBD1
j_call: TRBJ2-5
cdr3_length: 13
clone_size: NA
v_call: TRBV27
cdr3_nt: TGTGCCAGCAGTCGGGACAGAGAAGAGACCCAGTACTTC
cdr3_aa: CASSRDREETQYF

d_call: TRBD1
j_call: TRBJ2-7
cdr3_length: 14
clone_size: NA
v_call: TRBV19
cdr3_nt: TGTGCCAGTCGAACCGGGACAGGGGCCTACGAGCAGTACTTC
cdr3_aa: CASRTGTGAYEQYF

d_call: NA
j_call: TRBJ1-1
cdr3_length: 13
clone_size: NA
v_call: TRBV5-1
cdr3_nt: TGCGCCAGCAGCTTGGGTGCGGCAGACGAAGCTTTCTTT
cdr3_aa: CASSLGAADEAFF

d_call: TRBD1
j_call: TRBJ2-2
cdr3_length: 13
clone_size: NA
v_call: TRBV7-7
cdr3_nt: TGTGCCAGCAGCACACAGGGGACCGGGGAGCTGTTTTTT
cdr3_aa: CASSTQGTGELFF

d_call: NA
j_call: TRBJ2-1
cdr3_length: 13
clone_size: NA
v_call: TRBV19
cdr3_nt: TGTGCCAGTAGGGAGAATTCTAACAATGAGCAGTTCTTC
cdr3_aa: CASRENSNNEQFF

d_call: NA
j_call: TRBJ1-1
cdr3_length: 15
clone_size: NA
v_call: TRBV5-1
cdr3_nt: TGCGCCAGCAGCCCTGTACAGGAGCCGAACACTGAAGCTTTCTTT
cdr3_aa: CASSPVQEPNTEAFF

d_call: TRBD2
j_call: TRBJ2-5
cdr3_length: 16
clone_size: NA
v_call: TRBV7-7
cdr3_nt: TGTGCCAGCAGCCCCAGGGTCGGGGGGTACCAAGAGACCCAGTACTTC
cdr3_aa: CASSPRVGGYQETQYF

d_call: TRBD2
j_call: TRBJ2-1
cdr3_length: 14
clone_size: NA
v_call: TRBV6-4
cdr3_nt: TGTGCCAGCAGTGAAACGGGACTAGTTACTGAGCAGTTCTTC
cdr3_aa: CASSETGLVTEQFF

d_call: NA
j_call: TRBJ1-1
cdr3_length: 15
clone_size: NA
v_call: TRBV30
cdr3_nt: TGTGCCTGGAGTGCCCAAGACAGAGTTAACACTGAAGCTTTCTTT
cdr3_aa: CAWSAQDRVNTEAFF

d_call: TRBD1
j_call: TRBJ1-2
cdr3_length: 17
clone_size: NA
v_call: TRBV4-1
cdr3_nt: TGCGCCAGCAGCCACCTCCCGGGACAGACTTCTAACTATGGCTACACCTTC
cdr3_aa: CASSHLPGQTSNYGYTF

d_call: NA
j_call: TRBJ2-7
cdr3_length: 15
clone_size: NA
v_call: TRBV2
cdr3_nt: TGTGCCAGCAGTGAAGAGCGGAAAGGTTCCTACGAGCAGTACTTC
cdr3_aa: CASSEERKGSYEQYF

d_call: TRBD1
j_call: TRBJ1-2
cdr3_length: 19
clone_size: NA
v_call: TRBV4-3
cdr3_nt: TGCGCCAGCAGCCAAGATTGGGGGGGGACAGGACCGCCTAGGGATGGCTACACCTTC
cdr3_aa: CASSQDWGGTGPPRDGYTF

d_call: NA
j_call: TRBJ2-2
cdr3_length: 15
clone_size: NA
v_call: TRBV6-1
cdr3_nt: TGTGCCGGGACTTGGGGGGAGAGGACAACCGGGGAGCTGTTTTTT
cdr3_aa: CAGTWGERTTGELFF

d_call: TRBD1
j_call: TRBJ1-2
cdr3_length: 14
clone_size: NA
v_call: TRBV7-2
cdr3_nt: TGTGCCAGCAGCCGGGACAGGAGGAACTATGGCTACACCTTC
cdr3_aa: CASSRDRRNYGYTF

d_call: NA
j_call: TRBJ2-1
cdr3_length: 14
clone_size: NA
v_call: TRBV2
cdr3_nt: TGTGCCAGCGGAAGGGGACTGGACAGCTCTGAGCAGTTCTTC
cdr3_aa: CASGRGLDSSEQFF

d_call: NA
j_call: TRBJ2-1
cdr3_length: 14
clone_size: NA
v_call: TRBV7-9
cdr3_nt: TGTGCCAGCAGCATTAGAGGGGAGGCCAATGAGCAGTTCTTC
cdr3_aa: CASSIRGEANEQFF

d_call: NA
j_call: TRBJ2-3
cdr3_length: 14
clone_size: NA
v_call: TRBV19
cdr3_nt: TGTGCCAGTAGTCGGACAACTAGCACAGATACGCAGTATTTT
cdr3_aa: CASSRTTSTDTQYF

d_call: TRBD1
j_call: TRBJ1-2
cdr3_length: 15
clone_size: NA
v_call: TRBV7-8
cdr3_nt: TGTGCCAGCAGTCCGCGCAGGGGGGAAAACTATGGCTACACCTTC
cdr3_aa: CASSPRRGENYGYTF

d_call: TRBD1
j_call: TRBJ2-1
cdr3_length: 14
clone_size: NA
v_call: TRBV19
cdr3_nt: TGTGCCACCAAGTGGGGGACAGGGTATGATGAGCAGTTCTTC
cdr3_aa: CATKWGTGYDEQFF

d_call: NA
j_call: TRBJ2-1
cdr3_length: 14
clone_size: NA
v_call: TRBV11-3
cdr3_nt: TGTGCCAGCAGCCAAAGCGTAAACGAGGATGAGCAGTTCTTC
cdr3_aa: CASSQSVNEDEQFF

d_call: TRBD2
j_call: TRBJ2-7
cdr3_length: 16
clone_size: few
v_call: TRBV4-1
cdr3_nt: TGCGCCAGCAGCCAAGATCTGGCGGGAGGACTCTACGAGCAGTACTTC
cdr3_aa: CASSQDLAGGLYEQYF

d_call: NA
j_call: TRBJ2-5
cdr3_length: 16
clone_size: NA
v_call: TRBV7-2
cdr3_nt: TGTGCCAGCAGCTTAAAAGGGGGAGGGGGGTTAGAGACCCAGTACTTC
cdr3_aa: CASSLKGGGGLETQYF

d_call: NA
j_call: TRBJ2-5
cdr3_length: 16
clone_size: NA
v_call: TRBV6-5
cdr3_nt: TGTGCCAGCAGTTACTCGGGCCGCTTGTACCAAGAGACCCAGTACTTC
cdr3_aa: CASSYSGRLYQETQYF

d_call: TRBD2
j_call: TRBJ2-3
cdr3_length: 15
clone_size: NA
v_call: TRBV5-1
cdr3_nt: TGCGCCAGCAAGGTAGCGGGGGACCACACAGATACGCAGTATTTT
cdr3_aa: CASKVAGDHTDTQYF

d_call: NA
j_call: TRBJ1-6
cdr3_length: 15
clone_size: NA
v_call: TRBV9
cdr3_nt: TGTGCCAGCAGCCGTTGGGGGGATGCCGATTCACCCCTCCACTTT
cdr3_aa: CASSRWGDADSPLHF

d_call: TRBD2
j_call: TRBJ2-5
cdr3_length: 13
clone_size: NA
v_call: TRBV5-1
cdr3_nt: TGCGCCAGCAGCTTCGGGGGGGAAGAGACCCAGTACTTC
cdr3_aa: CASSFGGEETQYF

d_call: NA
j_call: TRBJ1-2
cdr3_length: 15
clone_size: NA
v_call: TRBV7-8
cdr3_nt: TGTGCCAGCAGCTTTGGGGGGGCTTCACCGTATGGCTACACCTTC
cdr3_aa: CASSFGGASPYGYTF

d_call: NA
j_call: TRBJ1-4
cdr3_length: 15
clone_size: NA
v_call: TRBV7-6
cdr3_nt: TGTGCCAGCAGCTTAGGTTCGGGTAATAATGAAAAACTGTTTTTT
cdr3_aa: CASSLGSGNNEKLFF

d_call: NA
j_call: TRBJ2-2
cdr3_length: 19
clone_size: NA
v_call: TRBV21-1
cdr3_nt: TGTGCCAGCAGCAAAGTATCCCCTAGACAGGGCCCGAACACCGGGGAGCTGTTTTTT
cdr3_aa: CASSKVSPRQGPNTGELFF

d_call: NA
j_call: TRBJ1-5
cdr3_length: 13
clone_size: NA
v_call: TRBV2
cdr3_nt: TGTGCCAGCGGGCCCTGGGGCAATCAGCCCCAGCATTTT
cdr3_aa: CASGPWGNQPQHF

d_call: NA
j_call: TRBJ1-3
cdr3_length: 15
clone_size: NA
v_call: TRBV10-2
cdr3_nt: TGCGCCAGCAGTGAGAGGGTCTACTCTGGAAACACCATATATTTT
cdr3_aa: CASSERVYSGNTIYF

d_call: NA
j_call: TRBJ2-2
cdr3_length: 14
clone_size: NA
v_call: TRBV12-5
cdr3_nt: TGTGCTAGTGGTTTGGAAGTAACGGCCGGGGAGCTGTTTTTT
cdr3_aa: CASGLEVTAGELFF

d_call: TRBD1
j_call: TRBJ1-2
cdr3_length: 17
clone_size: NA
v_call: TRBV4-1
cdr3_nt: TGCGCCAGCAGCCAAGATTCGTTTGGACAGGCCCACGATGGCTACACCTTC
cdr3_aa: CASSQDSFGQAHDGYTF

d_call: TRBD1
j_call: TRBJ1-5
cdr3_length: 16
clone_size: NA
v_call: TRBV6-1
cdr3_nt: TGTGCCAGCAGCGAAAGGACAGGGGATGGGGGCCAGCCCCAGCATTTT
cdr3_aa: CASSERTGDGGQPQHF

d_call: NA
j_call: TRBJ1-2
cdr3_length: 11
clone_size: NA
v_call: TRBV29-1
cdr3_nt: TGCAGCGTTGAAGGCCAGGAAAAATACACCTTC
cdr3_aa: CSVEGQEKYTF

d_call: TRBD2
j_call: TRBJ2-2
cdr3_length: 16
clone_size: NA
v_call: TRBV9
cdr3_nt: TGTGCCAGCAGCGTTCTAGCGGGAGGTTCACCCGGGGAGCTGTTTTTT
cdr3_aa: CASSVLAGGSPGELFF

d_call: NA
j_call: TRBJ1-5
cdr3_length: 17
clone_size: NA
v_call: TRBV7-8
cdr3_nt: TGTGCCAGCAGCGCAGCCTTTCCAGGGACTGTGGATCAGCCCCAGCATTTT
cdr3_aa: CASSAAFPGTVDQPQHF

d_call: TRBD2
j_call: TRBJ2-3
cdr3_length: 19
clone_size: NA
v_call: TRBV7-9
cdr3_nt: TGTGCCAGCAGCTTAAGATGGGTAGCGGGAGGAGGGCCCACAGATACGCAGTATTTT
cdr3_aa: CASSLRWVAGGGPTDTQYF

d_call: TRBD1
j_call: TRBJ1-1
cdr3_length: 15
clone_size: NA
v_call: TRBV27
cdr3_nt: TGTGCCAGCAGTCGAACGACAGGGGTAGTGAGTAGGGCTTTCTTT
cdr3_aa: CASSRTTGVVSRAFF

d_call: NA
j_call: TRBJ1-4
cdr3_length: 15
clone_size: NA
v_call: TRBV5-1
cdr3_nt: TGCGCCAGCAGCTTGATTTCCGGGACTAATGAAAAACTGTTTTTT
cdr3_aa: CASSLISGTNEKLFF

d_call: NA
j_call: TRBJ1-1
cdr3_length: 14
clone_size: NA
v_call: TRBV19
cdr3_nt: TGTGCCAGTAGTATCAGGGGCGGGAACACTGAAGCTTTCTTT
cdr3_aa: CASSIRGGNTEAFF

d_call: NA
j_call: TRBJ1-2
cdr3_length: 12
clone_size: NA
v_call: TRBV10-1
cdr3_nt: TGCGCCAGCAGTCCGGGTACCTATGGCTACACCTTC
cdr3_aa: CASSPGTYGYTF

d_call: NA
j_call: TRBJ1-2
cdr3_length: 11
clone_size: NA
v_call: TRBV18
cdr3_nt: TGTGCCAGCTCACCGGGCGGAGGCTACACCTTC
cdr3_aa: CASSPGGGYTF

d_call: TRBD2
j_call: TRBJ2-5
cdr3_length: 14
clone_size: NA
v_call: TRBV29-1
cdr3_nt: TGCAGCGTTGAGAGCGGGGATAAAAAAGAGACCCAGTACTTC
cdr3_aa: CSVESGDKKETQYF

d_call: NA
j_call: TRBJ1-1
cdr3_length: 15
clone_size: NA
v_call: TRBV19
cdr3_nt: TGTGCCAGTAGTATAGTTCCCGGTGAGTTTACTGAAGCTTTCTTT
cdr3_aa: CASSIVPGEFTEAFF

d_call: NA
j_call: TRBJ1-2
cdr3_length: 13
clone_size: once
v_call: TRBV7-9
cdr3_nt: TGTGCCAGCAGCCGAGGGACCGACTATGGCTACACCTTC
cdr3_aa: CASSRGTDYGYTF